The 15 T cell receptor beta chains below all came from one sample that was sequenced in a study of OX40 agonist ivuxolimab in advanced cancers. Only in-frame clones appear in the TCRdb table, and some are missing; sequencing was by immunoSEQ multiplex PCR. Counted here are under 95,000 clones, over 90% occurring once; the ten biggest clones make up about 6.4%. Sample: CD4+ or CD8+ T cells sorted from blood, taken in a trial of the OX40 agonist ivuxolimab. Source of these receptors: an adult with an advanced solid tumor such as melanoma, head and neck, liver or kidney cancer.

This sequence joins TRBV21-1 and TRBJ1-5. TRBV21-1 is a known pseudogene. The CDR3 has 14 amino acids. CDR3 bases: TGTGCCAGCAGCAATAGGTTGAAAGATCAGCCCCAGCATTTT. This codes for CASSNRLKDQPQHF.

V and J are TRBV19 and TRBJ1-1; D call uncertain. Trimming removed 3 bases at V and 7 bases at J, with 9 bases between. Germline-derived CDR1 and CDR2 are LNHDA and SQIVND (reference sequence). CDR3 size: 12 residues. Here the CDR3 DNA reads TGTGCCAGTAGTATTGCTCGTAGTGAAGCTTTCTTT. It translates to CASSIARSEAFF.

This sequence joins TRBV7-9 and TRBJ1-2; D call uncertain. Per the germline V gene, CDR1 is SEHNR and CDR2 is FQNEAQ (reference sequence). The CDR3 sequence is 14 residues long. V was pared by 5 bases and J by 0 bases, with 10 bases between. CDR3 DNA sequence: TGTGCCAGCAGCCAAAATCCCACTAACTATGGCTACACCTTC. Translation: CASSQNPTNYGYTF.

The V and J genes are TRBV6-5 and TRBJ2-7, with a tentative D call TRBD1 (5 bases). The CDR3 has 14 residues. Germline V lookup: CDR1 MNHEY, CDR2 SVGAGI. V was cut by 2 bases and J by 2 bases, with 10 bases left in between. The DNA for the CDR3 is TGTGCCAGCAGTTACCGGACACTTACCTACGAGCAGTACTTC. Its translation is CASSYRTLTYEQYF.

V gene TRBV7-8 combines with J gene TRBJ2-7; 9 nucleotides agree with TRBD1. The CDR3 is made up of 16 amino acids. CDR1 is SGHVS, CDR2 FQNEAQ, per germline. J lost 0 bases, V lost 1 base, and 4 bases had no gene match. The CDR3 region has the DNA TGTGCCAGCAGCTTAGGACAGGGGGGCCCCTCCTACGAGCAGTACTTC. Its protein product is CASSLGQGGPSYEQYF. Using reference TRBV7-8 and TRBJ2-7 for the parts outside the CDR3, the full variable domain is GAGVSQSPRYKVAKRGQDVALRCDPISGHVSLFWYQQALGQGPEFLTYFQNEAQLDKSGLPSDRFFAERPEGSVSTLKIQRTQQEDSAVYLCASSLGQGGPSYEQYFGPGTRLTVT.

The chain has TRBV5-8 and TRBJ2-3, with unresolved D. The CDR3 sequence is 15 residues long. V dropped 2 bases and J dropped 0 bases, with 10 bases sitting between them. Germline lookup yields CDR1 SGHTS and CDR2 YDEGEE. The DNA of the CDR3 is TGTGCCAGCAGCTTTGTACGAGTTAGCACAGATACGCAGTATTTT. Amino acids: CASSFVRVSTDTQYF.

The genes are TRBV30 and TRBJ1-1, with D unresolved. Looked up from germline, CDR1 is GTSNPN and CDR2 is SVGIG (reference sequence). This CDR3 has 11 residues. The V and J ends lost 0 bases and 6 bases respectively, with 5 bases between them. The CDR3 spells CAWSVQPEAFF. The CDR3 DNA reads TGTGCCTGGAGTGTACAGCCTGAAGCTTTCTTT.

The V and J genes are TRBV5-1 and TRBJ2-3; D not certain. V lost 2 bases and J lost 0, with 10 bases in between. Germline-derived CDR1 and CDR2 are SGHRS and YFSETQ. The CDR3 consists of 15 residues. CDR3 residues: CASSLRVESTDTQYF. The CDR3 DNA reads TGCGCCAGCAGCTTACGGGTCGAGAGCACAGATACGCAGTATTTT.

The CDR3 DNA reads TGTGCCAGCAGCCCCCCATTGGTGGGACTCTCTGGAAACACCATATATTTT. As protein: CASSPPLVGLSGNTIYF. This sequence joins TRBV2 and TRBJ1-3, with a possible D match to TRBD1 (5 bases). CDR1 and CDR2 from the germline V gene are SNHLY and FYNNEI. V was trimmed by 6 bases and J by 0 bases, leaving 18 bases between them. This CDR3 is built from 17 residues.

J is TRBJ1-5 and V is TRBV6-1, with 8 bases identical to TRBD1. CDR3 size: 16 residues. Germline trimming cut 4 bases from V and 1 base from J; bases unmatched to any gene: 6. Germline V lookup: CDR1 MNHNS, CDR2 SASEGT. In DNA, the CDR3 is TGTGCCAGCAGTGCGGACAGGGTTGGGAGCAATCAGCCCCAGCATTTT. This encodes CASSADRVGSNQPQHF.

The chain uses TRBV5-6 and TRBJ2-5, with 13 bases identical to TRBD2. Germline V CDR1 and CDR2: SGHDT, YYEEEE. The CDR3 consists of 19 residues. The V gene end was trimmed by 2 bases and the J gene end by 1 base; junction bases not matched to a gene: 11. CDR3 region: CASSFGLAGEGGSQETQYF. Here the CDR3 DNA reads TGTGCCAGCAGCTTCGGACTAGCGGGAGAGGGAGGGTCCCAAGAGACCCAGTACTTC.

The chain combines TRBV4-1 with TRBJ1-2, with no clear D. Germline V lookup: CDR1 MGHRA, CDR2 YSYEKL. Trimming removed 1 base from V and 4 bases from J, with 13 bases in between. There are 15 residues in the CDR3. CDR3 loop: CASSQVDESGYGYTF. The CDR3 DNA sequence: TGCGCCAGCAGCCAAGTTGACGAGTCGGGCTATGGCTACACCTTC.

This rearrangement joins TRBV4-1 to TRBJ1-2; no clear D gene. Germline V gives CDR1 MGHRA, CDR2 YSYEKL. V lost 0 bases and J lost 4, with 12 bases in between. The CDR3 has 15 amino acids. The CDR3 here is CASSQEEGLGYGYTF. In DNA form, the CDR3 reads TGCGCCAGCAGCCAAGAAGAAGGGCTGGGCTATGGCTACACCTTC.

This rearrangement joins TRBV4-1 to TRBJ1-1, with D possibly matching TRBD1 (6 bases). Trimming stripped 3 bases from V and 0 bases from J, with 14 bases between. Germline V gives CDR1 MGHRA, CDR2 YSYEKL. CDR3 size: 16 residues. CDR3 sequence: CASSHAYGGMNTEAFF. The DNA for the CDR3 is TGCGCCAGCAGCCACGCTTATGGGGGCATGAACACTGAAGCTTTCTTT.

The chain carries TRBV7-2 and TRBJ2-1, with D hard to call. V was trimmed by 1 base and J by 0 bases, leaving 7 bases between them. CDR1 is SGHTA, CDR2 FQGNSA, per germline. The CDR3 is 15 residues long. The CDR3 DNA reads TGTGCCAGCAGCTTAGTGGCGAACTCCTACAATGAGCAGTTCTTC. Amino acid sequence: CASSLVANSYNEQFF.